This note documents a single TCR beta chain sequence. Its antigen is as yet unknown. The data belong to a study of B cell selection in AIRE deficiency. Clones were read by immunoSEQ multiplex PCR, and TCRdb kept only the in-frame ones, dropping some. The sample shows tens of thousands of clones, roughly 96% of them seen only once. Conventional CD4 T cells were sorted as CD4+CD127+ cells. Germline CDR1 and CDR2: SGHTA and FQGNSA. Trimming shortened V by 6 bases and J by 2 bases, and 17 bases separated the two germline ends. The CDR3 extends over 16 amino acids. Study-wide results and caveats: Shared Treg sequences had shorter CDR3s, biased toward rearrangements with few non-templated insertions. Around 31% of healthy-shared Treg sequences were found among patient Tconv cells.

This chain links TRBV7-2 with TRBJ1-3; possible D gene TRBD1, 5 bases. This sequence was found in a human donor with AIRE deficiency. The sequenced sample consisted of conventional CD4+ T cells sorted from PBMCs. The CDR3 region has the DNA TGTGCCAGCAGTCCGAGCGGGGGAAGGACTGGAAACACCATATATTTT. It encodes CASSPSGGRTGNTIYF.